This T cell receptor beta chain was retrieved from a study of read filtering for tumor transcriptome and immune sequencing. Molecular barcoded adaptors covering alpha/delta and beta/gamma chains were used on around 370 ng RNA. TCRdb re-called the reads with MiXCR, one entry per CDR3 protein. The sample has about 48,000 distinct CDR3 sequences, about 19% seen once. This clonotype originated in a donor at least 40 years old with multiple myeloma. Sample: a population of CD138-negative cells sorted from bone marrow.

In nucleotides, the CDR3 is TGTGCCAGTAGCCGAAGGACAGATGATCAGCCCCAGCATTTT. It is translated as CASSRRTDDQPQHF. This chain connects TRBV19 to TRBJ1-5; the D gene is possibly TRBD1 (6 bases). Trimming stripped 6 bases from V and 5 bases from J, with 14 bases between. CDR3 length equals 14 residues. Germline CDR1 LNHDA, CDR2 SQIVND (reference sequence). The variable domain in full, with the rest retrieved from reference TRBV19 and TRBJ1-5, is DGGITQSPKYLFRKEGQNVTLSCEQNLNHDAMYWYRQDPGQGLRLIYYSQIVNDFQKGDIAEGYSVSREKKESFPLTVTSAQKNPTAFYLCASSRRTDDQPQHFGDGTRLSIL.